This T cell receptor beta chain was sequenced for a study of cytomegalovirus exposure and HLA in healthy donors. Among the 110 or so subjects of the validation cohort, separate from the roughly 600-subject first cohort, were the donors. Whole-study findings and limits: TCR sequences were mostly rare, though some public TCRs occurred in many donors. The investigators catalogued 150 to 200 TCR beta chains as cytomegalovirus-associated. It was found in a later analysis that first-cohort TCR clusters tended to co-occur in the 90 to 150 validation repertoires.

Turning to this clone: Its cognate antigen is unknown.

V was shortened by 2 bases and J by 0 bases, with 5 bases between the two germline ends. The CDR3 covers 13 residues. The germline CDR1 and CDR2 sequences are SGHKS and YYEKEE (reference sequence). Method: immunoSEQ multiplex PCR; TCRdb's copy keeps in-frame clones and lacks some. Of approximately 44,000 clones in the sample, roughly 85% were seen once. V is TRBV5-5 and J is TRBJ1-1; D call uncertain. The clonotype originates from a woman aged 25 to 39 in good health and CMV-seronegative. Material for sequencing was PBMCs. The CDR3 protein is CASSFSMNTEAFF. The CDR3 DNA is TGTGCCAGCAGCTTTTCCATGAACACTGAAGCTTTCTTT.